This T cell receptor (beta chain) was identified during a study of human T cells and chemical hapten exposure. This CDR3 region has 15 residues. CDR1 MGHRA and CDR2 YSYEKL come from the germline V gene. Deletions cut 1 base from V and 3 bases from J, with 10 bases between. The study used a library that attached unique molecular identifiers to individual cDNA molecules. MiXCR, run by TCRdb on the 5' RACE reads, gives a single entry per CDR3 protein. The sample includes 70,000 to 85,000 distinct CDR3 sequences, around 15% seen only once; the top ten take approximately 6.3%. This clonotype has only a few counts. Whole blood that had not been fractionated was the source of extracted total RNA.

The V gene is TRBV4-1, the J gene TRBJ1-3, with a tentative D call TRBD1 (5 bases). This receptor was obtained from a female donor in good health. The CDR3 sequence is CASSQGGTYGNTIYF. The CDR3 DNA reads TGCGCCAGCAGCCAAGGGGGGACGTATGGAAACACCATATATTTT.